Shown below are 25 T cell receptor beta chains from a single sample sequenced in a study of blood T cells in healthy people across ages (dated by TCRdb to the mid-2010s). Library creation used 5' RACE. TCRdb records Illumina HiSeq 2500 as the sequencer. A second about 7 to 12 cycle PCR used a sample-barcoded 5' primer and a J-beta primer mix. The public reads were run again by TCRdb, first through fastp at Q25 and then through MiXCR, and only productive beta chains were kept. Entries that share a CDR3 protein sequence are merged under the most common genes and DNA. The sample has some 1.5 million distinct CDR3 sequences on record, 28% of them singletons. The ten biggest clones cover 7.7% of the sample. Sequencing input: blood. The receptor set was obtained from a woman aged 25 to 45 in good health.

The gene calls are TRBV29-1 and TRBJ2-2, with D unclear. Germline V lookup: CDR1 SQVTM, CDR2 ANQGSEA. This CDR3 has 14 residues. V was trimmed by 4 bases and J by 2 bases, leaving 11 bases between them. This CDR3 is CSVAVYFNTGELFF. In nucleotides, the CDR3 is TGCAGCGTTGCGGTTTACTTTAACACCGGGGAGCTGTTTTTT.

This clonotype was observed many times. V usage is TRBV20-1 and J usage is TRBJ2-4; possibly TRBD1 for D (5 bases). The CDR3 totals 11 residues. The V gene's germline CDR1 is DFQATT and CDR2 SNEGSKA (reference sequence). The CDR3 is CSWGVGNIQYF. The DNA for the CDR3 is TGCAGCTGGGGCGTGGGAAACATTCAGTACTTC.

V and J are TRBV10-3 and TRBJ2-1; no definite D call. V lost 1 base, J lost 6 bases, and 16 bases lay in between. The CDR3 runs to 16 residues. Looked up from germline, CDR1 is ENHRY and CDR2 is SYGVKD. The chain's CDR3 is CAISELVGPPANEQFF. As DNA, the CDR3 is TGTGCCATCAGTGAGTTAGTAGGACCACCAGCCAATGAGCAGTTCTTC.

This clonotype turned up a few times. CDR3 nucleotides: TGTGCCAGCAGCTTAGACTGGGGCCGCAATCAGCCCCAGCATTTT. Protein product: CASSLDWGRNQPQHF. The J gene is TRBJ1-5, the V gene TRBV7-2; weak D call: TRBD1 (5 bases). Germline V gene sequence: CDR1 SGHTA, CDR2 FQGNSA. The CDR3 covers 15 residues. V shed 1 base and J shed 2 bases, with 9 bases lying between them.

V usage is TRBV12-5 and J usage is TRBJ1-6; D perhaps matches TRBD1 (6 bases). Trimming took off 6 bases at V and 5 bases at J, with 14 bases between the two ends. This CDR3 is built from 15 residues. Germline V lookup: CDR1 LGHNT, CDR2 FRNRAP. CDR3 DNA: TGTGCTAGTGGCACCGGACAGTCGAATAATTCACCCCTCCACTTT. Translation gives CASGTGQSNNSPLHF.

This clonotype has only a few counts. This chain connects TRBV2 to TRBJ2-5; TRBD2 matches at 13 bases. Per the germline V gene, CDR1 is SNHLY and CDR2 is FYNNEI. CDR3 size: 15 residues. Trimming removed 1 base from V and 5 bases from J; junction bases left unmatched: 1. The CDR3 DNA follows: TGTGCCAGCAGTGAAGTGGGACTAGCGGGGGAGACCCAGTACTTC. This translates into CASSEVGLAGETQYF.

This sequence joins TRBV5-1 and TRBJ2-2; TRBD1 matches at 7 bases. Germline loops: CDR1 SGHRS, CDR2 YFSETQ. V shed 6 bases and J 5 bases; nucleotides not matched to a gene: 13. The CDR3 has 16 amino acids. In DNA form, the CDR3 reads TGCGCCAGCACTCCGACAGGGCAGAGGGGAACCGGGGAGCTGTTTTTT. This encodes CASTPTGQRGTGELFF.

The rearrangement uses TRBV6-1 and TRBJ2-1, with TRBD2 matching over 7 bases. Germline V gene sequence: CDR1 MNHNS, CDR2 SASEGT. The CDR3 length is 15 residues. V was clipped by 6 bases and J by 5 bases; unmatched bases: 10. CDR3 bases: TGTGCCAGCAGGAGACCGGGACTACGGAACAATGAGCAGTTCTTC. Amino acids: CASRRPGLRNNEQFF.

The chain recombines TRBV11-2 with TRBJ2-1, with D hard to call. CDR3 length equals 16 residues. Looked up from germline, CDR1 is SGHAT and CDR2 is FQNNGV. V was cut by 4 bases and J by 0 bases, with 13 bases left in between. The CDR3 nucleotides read TGTGCCAGCAGCTCACGAAGCGAGAGCTCCTACAATGAGCAGTTCTTC. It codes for CASSSRSESSYNEQFF.

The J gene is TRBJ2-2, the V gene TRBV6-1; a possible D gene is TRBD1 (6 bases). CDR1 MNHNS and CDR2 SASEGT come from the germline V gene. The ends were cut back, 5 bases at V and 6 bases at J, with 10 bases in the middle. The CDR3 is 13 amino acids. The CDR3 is CASSFQGPGELFF. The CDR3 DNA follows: TGTGCCAGCAGTTTCCAGGGGCCCGGGGAGCTGTTTTTT.

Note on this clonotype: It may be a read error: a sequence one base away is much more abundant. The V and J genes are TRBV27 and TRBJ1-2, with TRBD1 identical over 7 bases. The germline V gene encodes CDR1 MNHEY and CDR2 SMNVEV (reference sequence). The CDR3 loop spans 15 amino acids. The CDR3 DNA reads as TGTGCCAGCAGTTCAGGGACAGTACCTAACTATGGCTACATCTTC. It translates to CASSSGTVPNYGYIF.

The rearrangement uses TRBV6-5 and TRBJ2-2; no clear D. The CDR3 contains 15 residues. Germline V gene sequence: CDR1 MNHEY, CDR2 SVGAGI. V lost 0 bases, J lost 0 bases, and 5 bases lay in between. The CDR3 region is CASSYSTANTGELFF. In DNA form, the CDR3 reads TGTGCCAGCAGTTACTCAACAGCGAACACCGGGGAGCTGTTTTTT.

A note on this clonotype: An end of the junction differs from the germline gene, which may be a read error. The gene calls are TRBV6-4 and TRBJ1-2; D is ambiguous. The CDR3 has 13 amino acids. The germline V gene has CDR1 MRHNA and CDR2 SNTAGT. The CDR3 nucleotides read TGTGCCGGCAGTGACAAGGGTCCCTATGGCTACACCTTC. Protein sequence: CAGSDKGPYGYTF.

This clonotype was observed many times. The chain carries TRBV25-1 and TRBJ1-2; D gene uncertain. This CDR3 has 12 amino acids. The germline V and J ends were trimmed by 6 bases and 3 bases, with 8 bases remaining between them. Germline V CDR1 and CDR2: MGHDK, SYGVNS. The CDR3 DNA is TGTGCCAGCAGCCGGGTAGACTATGGCTACACCTTC. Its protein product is CASSRVDYGYTF.

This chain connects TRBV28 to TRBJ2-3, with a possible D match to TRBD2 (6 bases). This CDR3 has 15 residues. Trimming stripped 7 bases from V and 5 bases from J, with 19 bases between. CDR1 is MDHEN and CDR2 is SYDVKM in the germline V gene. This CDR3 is CASTKIAGLGDTQYF. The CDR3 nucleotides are TGTGCCAGCACGAAAATCGCGGGGCTGGGAGATACGCAGTATTTT.

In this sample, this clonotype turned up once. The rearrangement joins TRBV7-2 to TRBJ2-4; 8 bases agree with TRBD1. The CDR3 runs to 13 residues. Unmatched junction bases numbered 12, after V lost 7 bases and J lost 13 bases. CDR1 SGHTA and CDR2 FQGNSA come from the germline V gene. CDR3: CASTTPGGREQYF. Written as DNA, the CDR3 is TGTGCCAGCACCACCCCAGGGGGCAGAGAGCAGTACTTC.

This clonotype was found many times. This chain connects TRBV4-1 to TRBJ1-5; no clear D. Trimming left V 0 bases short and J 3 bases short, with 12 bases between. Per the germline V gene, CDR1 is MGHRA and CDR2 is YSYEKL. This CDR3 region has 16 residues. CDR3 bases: TGCGCCAGCAGCCAAGATGGAGGCCAGACCAATCAGCCCCAGCATTTT. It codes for CASSQDGGQTNQPQHF.

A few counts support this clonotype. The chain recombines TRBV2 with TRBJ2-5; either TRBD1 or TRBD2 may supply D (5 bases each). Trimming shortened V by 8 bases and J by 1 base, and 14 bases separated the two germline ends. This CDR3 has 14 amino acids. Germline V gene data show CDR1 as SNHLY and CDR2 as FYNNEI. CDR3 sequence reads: CASRGRDVQETQYF. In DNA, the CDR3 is TGTGCCAGCCGTGGCCGGGACGTCCAAGAGACCCAGTACTTC.

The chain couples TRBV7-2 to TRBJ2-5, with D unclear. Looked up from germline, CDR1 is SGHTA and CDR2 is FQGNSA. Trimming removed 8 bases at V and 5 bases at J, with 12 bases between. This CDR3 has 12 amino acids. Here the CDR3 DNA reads TGTGCCAGCGGCATAGTTAGGGAGACCCAGTACTTC. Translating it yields CASGIVRETQYF.

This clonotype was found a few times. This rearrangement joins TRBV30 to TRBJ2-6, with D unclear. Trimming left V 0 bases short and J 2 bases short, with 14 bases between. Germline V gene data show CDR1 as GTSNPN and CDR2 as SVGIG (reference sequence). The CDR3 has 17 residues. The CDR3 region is CAWSVARVRTGANVLTF. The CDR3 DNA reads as TGTGCCTGGAGTGTTGCTAGGGTCCGGACTGGGGCCAACGTCCTGACTTTC.

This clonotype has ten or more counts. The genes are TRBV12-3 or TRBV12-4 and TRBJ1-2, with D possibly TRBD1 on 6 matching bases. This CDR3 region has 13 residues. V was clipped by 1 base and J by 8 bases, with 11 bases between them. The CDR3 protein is CASSLDRVGGYTF. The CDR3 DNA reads TGTGCCAGCAGTTTAGACAGGGTTGGGGGCTACACCTTC.

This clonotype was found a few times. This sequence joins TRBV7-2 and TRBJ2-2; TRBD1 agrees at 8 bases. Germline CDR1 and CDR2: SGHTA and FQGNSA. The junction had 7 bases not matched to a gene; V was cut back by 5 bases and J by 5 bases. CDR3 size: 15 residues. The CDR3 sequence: CASSVRQGNTGELFF. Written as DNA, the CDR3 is TGTGCCAGCAGCGTAAGACAGGGGAATACCGGGGAGCTGTTTTTT.

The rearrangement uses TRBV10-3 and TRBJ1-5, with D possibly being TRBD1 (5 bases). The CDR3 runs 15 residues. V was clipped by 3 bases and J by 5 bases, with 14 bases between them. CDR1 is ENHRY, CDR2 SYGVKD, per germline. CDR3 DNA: TGTGCCATCAGTGAACGGGACCTAAGGGATCAGCCCCAGCATTTT. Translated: CAISERDLRDQPQHF.

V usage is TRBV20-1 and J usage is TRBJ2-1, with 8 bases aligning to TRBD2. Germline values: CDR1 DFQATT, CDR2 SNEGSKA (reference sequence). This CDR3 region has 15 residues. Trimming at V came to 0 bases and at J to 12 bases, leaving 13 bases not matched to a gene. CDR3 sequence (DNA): TGCAGTGCTAGAGATCCGGCGGGGGGCCCCCGAGGGCAGTTCTTC. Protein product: CSARDPAGGPRGQFF.

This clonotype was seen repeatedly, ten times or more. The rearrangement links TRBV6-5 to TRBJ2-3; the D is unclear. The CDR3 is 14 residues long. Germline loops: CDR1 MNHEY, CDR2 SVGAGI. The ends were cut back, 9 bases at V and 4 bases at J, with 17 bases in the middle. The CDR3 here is CASTRSFKADTQYF. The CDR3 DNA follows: TGTGCCAGTACCAGGTCGTTCAAGGCAGATACGCAGTATTTT.